This T cell receptor beta chain was recovered during a study of blood T cell repertoires in COVID-19. Study details: Both acute and convalescent COVID-19 samples were obtained from the United States, Italy and Spain. The cDNA or gDNA used as material had been derived from T cells, B-cell-depleted T cells, or PBMCs.

As originally analysed: From reference gene primer amplification, estimates of nucleated cell counts were derived. Clones were sequenced by immunoSEQ multiplex PCR, and TCRdb holds only the in-frame ones, with some missing. V and J calls and clone size follow that table, whereas D and trimming were derived from the DNA. This table holds tens of thousands of clones, 65% to 85% found once. The TCR sequence derives from an older woman with acute or convalescent COVID-19. The sequenced sample consisted of peripheral blood.

The CDR3 sequence is CASSLGTEQIGASYEQYF. CDR3 bases: TGTGCCAGCAGCCTCGGGACAGAGCAGATTGGGGCTTCCTACGAGCAGTACTTC. This chain joins TRBV7-9 and TRBJ2-7, with 7 nucleotides matching TRBD1. The germline CDR1 and CDR2 sequences are SEHNR and FQNEAQ (reference sequence). With 5 bases clipped from V and 1 base from J, the junction kept 17 bases outside the gene matches. The CDR3 consists of 18 residues.